Below are 32 T cell receptor beta chains sequenced from a single sample in a study of blood T cell repertoires in COVID-19. The protocol was immunoSEQ multiplex PCR, while the TCRdb copy is restricted to in-frame clones and leaves out a portion. The sample records some 58,000 clones, about 86% being singletons. The sequenced sample consisted of peripheral blood. The origin of the receptors is a man aged 45-65 years with acute or convalescent COVID-19.

CDR3 amino acids: CASSVGLPLLAGGPGNTGELFF. CDR3 coding DNA: TGTGCCAGCAGCGTAGGGCTCCCACTACTAGCGGGGGGGCCGGGGAACACCGGGGAGCTGTTTTTT. The chain couples TRBV9 to TRBJ2-2; TRBD2 matches at 13 bases. Per germline, CDR1 SGDLS and CDR2 YYNGEE. Trimming removed 0 bases from V and 1 base from J; junction bases left unmatched: 15. CDR3 length: 22 residues.

Only a few counts were recorded for this clone. The chain links TRBV11-3 to TRBJ2-7; TRBD1 matches 8 bases. This CDR3 is 16 amino acids long. V lost 5 bases, J lost 3 bases, and 12 bases stayed unmatched. Germline V gene data show CDR1 as SGHNT and CDR2 as YENEEA. The CDR3 DNA follows: TGTGCCAGCAGCACCCCGGACAGGGCAATTTTCTACGAGCAGTACTTC. This gives the protein CASSTPDRAIFYEQYF.

The chain has TRBV19 and TRBJ1-1, with D unclear. V was clipped by 6 bases and J by 0 bases, with 8 bases between them. Germline CDR1 LNHDA, CDR2 SQIVND (reference sequence). This CDR3 contains 13 residues. The CDR3 nucleotides read TGTGCCAGTAGCCTTAGCCTGAACACTGAAGCTTTCTTT. Translated: CASSLSLNTEAFF.

CDR3 coding DNA: TGTGCCATCGGAGGTGCTGATAATTCACCCCTCCACTTT. The encoded protein is CAIGGADNSPLHF. V and J are TRBV10-3 and TRBJ1-6; D uncertain. Trimming pared 8 bases from V and 5 bases from J, leaving 10 bases between. Germline assignment: CDR1 ENHRY and CDR2 SYGVKD. The CDR3 loop spans 13 amino acids.

The J gene is TRBJ1-1, the V gene TRBV5-1, with unresolved D. The V and J ends lost 3 bases and 1 base respectively, with 13 bases between them. Germline-derived CDR1 and CDR2 are SGHRS and YFSETQ. The CDR3 has 15 residues. For the CDR3, the DNA is TGCGCCAGCAGCTACTACATTAGAGGGAACACTGAAGCTTTCTTT. Its translation: CASSYYIRGNTEAFF. Full variable domain (rest looked up from reference TRBV5-1 and TRBJ1-1): KAGVTQTPRYLIKTRGQQVTLSCSPISGHRSVSWYQQTPGQGLQFLFEYFSETQRNKGNFPGRFSGRQFSNSRSEMNVSTLELGDSALYLCASSYYIRGNTEAFFGQGTRLTVV.

The chain couples TRBV6-5 to TRBJ2-7; 8 bases match TRBD1. V shed 2 bases and J 3 bases; nucleotides not matched to a gene: 6. CDR3 size: 15 residues. Germline V gives CDR1 MNHEY, CDR2 SVGAGI. This CDR3 reads CASSYTGTGIYEQYF. The DNA of the CDR3 is TGTGCCAGCAGTTACACCGGGACAGGCATCTACGAGCAGTACTTC.

The rearrangement uses TRBV14 and TRBJ1-1; D unclear. Germline V CDR1 and CDR2: SGHDN, FVKESK. CDR3 length: 12 residues. V was cut by 2 bases and J by 3 bases, with 4 bases left in between. The CDR3 DNA is TGTGCCAGCAGCCAACCTCACACTGAAGCTTTCTTT. The encoded protein is CASSQPHTEAFF.

This rearrangement joins TRBV9 to TRBJ2-4, with TRBD2 matching over 8 bases. The V gene's germline CDR1 is SGDLS and CDR2 YYNGEE. V was pared by 0 bases and J by 6 bases, with 14 bases of the junction left unmatched. The CDR3 contains 18 residues. The CDR3 DNA reads as TGTGCCAGCAGCGTAGTGGCTAGCGGGCCCCCGTCTTCAAACATTCAGTACTTC. This codes for CASSVVASGPPSSNIQYF.

The chain combines TRBV7-9 with TRBJ2-2; perhaps TRBD2 as D (6 bases). Germline loops: CDR1 SEHNR, CDR2 FQNEAQ (reference sequence). V dropped 7 bases and J dropped 4 bases, with 19 bases sitting between them. The CDR3 is 16 amino acids. Written as DNA, the CDR3 is TGTGCCAGCACCCGAACGATGACCGGGGGCACCGGGGAGCTGTTTTTT. This encodes CASTRTMTGGTGELFF. The variable domain in full, with the rest retrieved from reference TRBV7-9 and TRBJ2-2, is DTGVSQNPRHKITKRGQNVTFRCDPISEHNRLYWYRQTLGQGPEFLTYFQNEAQLEKSRLLSDRFSAERPKGSFSTLEIQRTEQGDSAMYLCASTRTMTGGTGELFFGEGSRLTVL.

The rearrangement links TRBV27 to TRBJ1-5, with 7 bases that match TRBD1. After removal of 6 bases from V and 6 bases from J, the junction contained 8 bases not matched to a gene. CDR1 is MNHEY and CDR2 is SMNVEV in the germline V gene (reference sequence). The CDR3 is 14 residues long. DNA for the CDR3: TGTGCCAGCAGCATAAGACAGGGTGGTCAGCCCCAGCATTTT. Protein product: CASSIRQGGQPQHF.

By share, this clone ranks as medium-sized. V gene TRBV5-4 combines with J gene TRBJ2-2, with D perhaps TRBD2 (5 bases). The V and J ends lost 0 bases and 6 bases respectively, with 6 bases between them. The CDR3 sequence is 13 residues long. The germline V gene encodes CDR1 SGHNT and CDR2 YYREEE (reference sequence). For the CDR3, the DNA is TGTGCCAGCAGCTTGGACGGGGCCGGGGAGCTGTTTTTT. Amino acids: CASSLDGAGELFF.

V and J are TRBV2 and TRBJ1-1; 7 nucleotides match TRBD1. The germline gives CDR1 SNHLY, CDR2 FYNNEI. The CDR3 extends over 13 amino acids. J gave up 14 bases and V 10 bases, and 19 bases lay outside the gene matches. DNA of the CDR3: TGTGCCAACCTAAGACTTACGACAGGGAGAGTCTTCTTT. Translating it yields CANLRLTTGRVFF.

The gene calls are TRBV3-1 (or the pseudogene TRBV3-2) and TRBJ2-7; possible D gene TRBD2, 7 bases. Germline lookup yields CDR1 LGHDT and CDR2 YNNKEL (reference sequence). There are 16 residues in the CDR3. Trimming took off 0 bases at V and 2 bases at J, with 14 bases between the two ends. As DNA, the CDR3 is TGTGCCAGCAGCCAAGATGGAAGAGGGGGGGCCTACGAGCAGTACTTC. This encodes CASSQDGRGGAYEQYF.

In DNA, the CDR3 is TGTGCCAGCAGCTCGGACAGATTGAACACTGAAGCTTTCTTT. Translated, it gives CASSSDRLNTEAFF. The chain has TRBV7-9 and TRBJ1-1, with D possibly matching TRBD1 (6 bases). The CDR3 consists of 14 residues. Germline CDR1 and CDR2: SEHNR and FQNEAQ (reference sequence). The V end was cut by 4 bases, the J end by 0 bases, with 9 bases between.

The chain has TRBV2 and TRBJ2-5; 10 bases are a match to TRBD1. Germline CDR1 reads SNHLY; CDR2 reads FYNNEI. The CDR3 is 15 amino acids. The junction had 9 bases not matched to a gene; V was cut back by 6 bases and J by 5 bases. CDR3 nucleotides: TGTGCCAGCAGAGACCCGGGACAGGGGTGGGAGACCCAGTACTTC. Protein sequence: CASRDPGQGWETQYF.

The chain joins TRBV2 to TRBJ1-3; 7 positions agree with TRBD1. V lost 4 bases and J lost 3; bases outside the gene matches: 9. This CDR3 region has 16 residues. From germline, CDR1 is SNHLY and CDR2 FYNNEI. The CDR3 region has the DNA TGTGCCAGCAGTGCCCGCATGACAGGGTTTGGAAACACCATATATTTT. Protein: CASSARMTGFGNTIYF.

The genes are TRBV27 and TRBJ1-5; 8 bases agree with TRBD1. V shed 3 bases, J shed 7 bases, and the junction held 8 bases outside the gene matches. CDR1 and CDR2 from the germline V gene are MNHEY and SMNVEV (reference sequence). This CDR3 contains 15 residues. The DNA of the CDR3 is TGTGCCAGCAGTTTCCAGGACAGGGCGGGACAGCCCCAGCATTTT. This gives the protein CASSFQDRAGQPQHF.

The rearrangement links TRBV7-6 to TRBJ1-3, with 7 bases lining up with TRBD1. This CDR3 is built from 16 residues. CDR1 is SGHVS, CDR2 FNYEAQ, per germline. V was clipped by 5 bases and J by 0 bases; unmatched bases: 7. CDR3 DNA: TGTGCCAGCAGCCCCCGGACAGGTACCTCTGGAAACACCATATATTTT. Translating gives CASSPRTGTSGNTIYF. Full variable domain (outside the CDR3, taken from reference TRBV7-6 and TRBJ1-3): GAGVSQSPRYKVTKRGQDVALRCDPISGHVSLYWYRQALGQGPEFLTYFNYEAQQDKSGLPNDRFSAERPEGSISTLTIQRTEQRDSAMYRCASSPRTGTSGNTIYFGEGSWLTVV.

V and J are TRBV27 and TRBJ1-3; maybe TRBD1 (6 bases). This CDR3 spans 13 amino acids. Trimming took 2 bases from V and 7 from J, leaving 9 bases between them. CDR1 is MNHEY, CDR2 SMNVEV, per germline (reference sequence). CDR3 sequence reads: CASSLRGGNTIYF. The DNA for the CDR3 is TGTGCCAGCAGTTTAAGAGGGGGTAACACCATATATTTT.

This clone has only one observation. The chain joins TRBV2 to TRBJ1-3; possible D gene TRBD1, 5 bases. CDR3 length: 15 residues. V was pared by 6 bases and J by 0 bases, with 12 bases between. Germline V gene data show CDR1 as SNHLY and CDR2 as FYNNEI. DNA of the CDR3: TGTGCCAGCAGCCAAGACAGCGACTCTGGAAACACCATATATTTT. Its protein is CASSQDSDSGNTIYF.

This rearrangement joins TRBV7-6 to TRBJ1-5; a weak D match, TRBD1 (5 bases). The CDR3 consists of 14 residues. CDR1 SGHVS and CDR2 FNYEAQ come from the germline V gene. With 5 bases removed from V and 5 bases from J, the gap between germline ends came to 13 bases. In DNA form, the CDR3 reads TGTGCCAGCAGCCTCGGTGGGGCCCATCAGCCCCAGCATTTT. Translating it yields CASSLGGAHQPQHF.

The V and J genes are TRBV10-3 and TRBJ2-1, with 11 bases fitting TRBD2. Germline CDR1 is ENHRY and CDR2 is SYGVKD. Trimming cost V 4 bases and J 4 bases; bases outside gene matches: 6. This CDR3 has 16 amino acids. CDR3 sequence reads: CAISGTSGSGYNEQFF. CDR3 DNA sequence: TGTGCCATCAGTGGAACTAGCGGGAGTGGTTACAATGAGCAGTTCTTC.

This chain links TRBV5-1 with TRBJ1-1; 8 bases agree with TRBD1. Per the germline V gene, CDR1 is SGHRS and CDR2 is YFSETQ. V trimming: 3 bases; J trimming: 6 bases; junction bases outside the gene matches: 13. The CDR3 extends over 16 amino acids. In DNA, the CDR3 is TGCGCCAGCAGCTCACAGGGGGGGTCAGAGGTTTCTGAAGCTTTCTTT. This gives the protein CASSSQGGSEVSEAFF.

The chain has TRBV9 and TRBJ2-2; possible D gene TRBD2, 5 bases. Germline-derived CDR1 and CDR2 are SGDLS and YYNGEE. The V end was cut by 0 bases, the J end by 2 bases, with 8 bases between. The CDR3 spans 15 residues. CDR3 in amino acids: CASSVGSGNTGELFF. The CDR3 bases are TGTGCCAGCAGCGTAGGAAGCGGAAACACCGGGGAGCTGTTTTTT.

V usage is TRBV3-1 (or the pseudogene TRBV3-2) and J usage is TRBJ2-7, with 15 bases that match TRBD2. Per the germline V gene, CDR1 is LGHDT and CDR2 is YNNKEL (reference sequence). The CDR3 extends over 15 amino acids. Losses at the gene ends were 5 bases for V and 5 bases for J; bases not matched to a gene: 4. The CDR3 DNA reads as TGTGCCAGCAGCTACCGGACTAGCGGGAGGGACGAGCAGTACTTC. Translating gives CASSYRTSGRDEQYF.

The chain links TRBV19 to TRBJ1-3, with a weak D call TRBD1 (5 bases). The germline V gene encodes CDR1 LNHDA and CDR2 SQIVND (reference sequence). This CDR3 spans 12 amino acids. Trimming pared 7 bases from V and 10 bases from J, leaving 14 bases between. In nucleotides, the CDR3 is TGTGCCAGTAATGTGGTTCGGGGGACCATATATTTT. This sequence encodes CASNVVRGTIYF.

This rearrangement joins TRBV2 to TRBJ1-2, with 7 bases lining up with TRBD1. The CDR3 loop spans 14 amino acids. The V and J ends lost 8 bases and 4 bases, in that order; junction bases with no gene match: 10. Germline loops: CDR1 SNHLY, CDR2 FYNNEI. The CDR3 DNA reads as TGTGCCAGCGGCCCATTCGGGACAGCCTATGGCTACACCTTC. Protein sequence: CASGPFGTAYGYTF.

The chain is built from TRBV11-2 and TRBJ2-3; 8 bases align to TRBD2. Losses at the gene ends were 4 bases for V and 4 bases for J; bases not matched to a gene: 10. CDR1 SGHAT and CDR2 FQNNGV come from the germline V gene. The CDR3 length is 16 residues. The CDR3, as DNA: TGTGCCAGCAGCTCAATAAGCGGGAGCGGGGCAGATACGCAGTATTTT. Encoded protein: CASSSISGSGADTQYF.

As DNA, the CDR3 is TGTGCCACCCGGGAGGGAGGCTACACTGAAGCTTTCTTT. Translating gives CATREGGYTEAFF. The J gene is TRBJ1-1, the V gene TRBV6-6; D remains unclear. The CDR3 spans 13 residues. V lost 10 bases, J lost 3 bases, and 15 bases lay in between. CDR1 MNHNY and CDR2 SVGAGI come from the germline V gene (reference sequence).

The chain's CDR3 is CASSGTSGGSTDTQYF. The DNA for the CDR3 is TGTGCCAGCAGTGGGACTAGCGGGGGGTCGACAGATACGCAGTATTTT. The rearrangement uses TRBV9 and TRBJ2-3; 15 nucleotides match TRBD2. Germline lookup yields CDR1 SGDLS and CDR2 YYNGEE. CDR3 size: 16 residues. After removal of 5 bases from V and 3 bases from J, the junction contained 4 bases not matched to a gene.

The chain couples TRBV9 to TRBJ2-3; a possible D gene is TRBD1 (6 bases). V dropped 5 bases and J dropped 1 base, with 14 bases sitting between them. Germline V gene data show CDR1 as SGDLS and CDR2 as YYNGEE. This CDR3 spans 15 amino acids. The CDR3 region has the DNA TGTGCCAGCAGTCCGGGACACGGACGCACAGATACGCAGTATTTT. Protein: CASSPGHGRTDTQYF.

The table lists this clone with a count of one. This chain uses TRBV7-2 with TRBJ1-2, with D maybe TRBD1 (5 bases). The V gene's germline CDR1 is SGHTA and CDR2 FQGNSA. Trimming took off 2 bases at V and 7 bases at J, with 14 bases between the two ends. The CDR3 contains 14 residues. CDR3 in DNA: TGTGCCAGCAGCTTACTTGGACAAACTTTTGGCTACACCTTC. It codes for CASSLLGQTFGYTF.